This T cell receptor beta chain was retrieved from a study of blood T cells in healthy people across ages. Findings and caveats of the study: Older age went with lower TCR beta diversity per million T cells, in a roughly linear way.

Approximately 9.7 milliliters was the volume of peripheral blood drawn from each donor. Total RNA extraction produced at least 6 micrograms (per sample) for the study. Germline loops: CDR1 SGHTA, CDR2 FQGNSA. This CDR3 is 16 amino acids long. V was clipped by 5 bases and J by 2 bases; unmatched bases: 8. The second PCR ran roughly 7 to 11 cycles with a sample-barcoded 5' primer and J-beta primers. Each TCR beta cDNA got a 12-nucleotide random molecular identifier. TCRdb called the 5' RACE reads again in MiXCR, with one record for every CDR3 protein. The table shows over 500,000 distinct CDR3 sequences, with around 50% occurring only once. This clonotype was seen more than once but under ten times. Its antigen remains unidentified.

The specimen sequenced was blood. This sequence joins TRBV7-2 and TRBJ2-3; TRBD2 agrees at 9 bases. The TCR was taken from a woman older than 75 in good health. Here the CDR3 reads CASSARLAVNTDTQYF. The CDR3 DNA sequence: TGTGCCAGCAGCGCCAGACTAGCGGTGAACACAGATACGCAGTATTTT.